A selection of T cell receptor beta chains follows, all from one sample in a study of CD8 T cells in Susac syndrome. TCRdb recomputed calls from the immunoSEQ multiplex PCR reads with MiXCR, one row per CDR3 protein. This sample yields 190,000 or so distinct CDR3 sequences, of which roughly 96% are seen a single time; about 0.09% belongs to the top ten. The sample taken for sequencing was CD4+ T cells from PBMCs. These TCRs come from a human donor with multiple sclerosis. CDR3s include the opening cysteine and the closing phenylalanine or tryptophan.

v_gene: TRBV24-1; CDR3aa: CATSSRREIRNEQFF
v_gene: TRBV7-9; CDR3aa: CASSTRGSNIQYF
v_gene: TRBV3-1; CDR3aa: CASSPSGGPLQETQYF
v_gene: TRBV5-4; CDR3aa: CASSLTQNTEAFF
v_gene: TRBV30; CDR3aa: CAWQGADYGYTF
v_gene: TRBV5-6; CDR3aa: CASSLGWGKETQYF
v_gene: TRBV5-6; CDR3aa: CASSGTGGLSYEQYF
v_gene: TRBV5-4; CDR3aa: CASSLSTSGAEQFF
v_gene: TRBV9; CDR3aa: CASSAGQGSTAFF
v_gene: TRBV7-8; CDR3aa: CASSLAAQVQKLFF
v_gene: TRBV5-1; CDR3aa: CASSRGVLGANVLTF